A single sample is the source of the 25 T cell receptor beta chains below, sequenced in a study of technical replicates of blood from a few donors. This table comes from immunoSEQ multiplex PCR, and its TCRdb copy is limited to in-frame clones, with some not included. The repertoire has around 93,000 clones, 85% to 95% of them found once; the top ten carry under 0.4%. Input material: T cells isolated from PBMCs. Receptors were obtained from a human donor in good health.

CDR3 protein: CAWSGTSVGNEQFF. The CDR3 region has the DNA TGTGCCTGGAGCGGGACTAGCGTTGGCAATGAGCAGTTCTTC. The chain joins TRBV30 to TRBJ2-1, with 10 positions matching TRBD2. V shed 3 bases, J shed 6 bases, and the junction held 5 bases outside the gene matches. This CDR3 has 14 amino acids. Germline V lookup: CDR1 GTSNPN, CDR2 SVGIG (reference sequence).

The chain joins TRBV30 to TRBJ2-7; 8 positions agree with TRBD1. The CDR3 consists of 14 residues. Looked up from germline, CDR1 is GTSNPN and CDR2 is SVGIG (reference sequence). V gave up 2 bases and J gave up 3 bases; unmatched junction bases: 6. Written as DNA, the CDR3 is TGTGCCTGGAGTCCAAGACAGGGGCACTACGAGCAGTACTTC. Translation gives CAWSPRQGHYEQYF.

V usage is TRBV25-1 and J usage is TRBJ2-1, with 12 bases matching TRBD2. The V gene's germline CDR1 is MGHDK and CDR2 SYGVNS. V shed 1 base and J 5 bases; nucleotides not matched to a gene: 3. The CDR3 consists of 16 residues. This CDR3 is CASSEFLAGGNNEQFF. The DNA for the CDR3 is TGTGCCAGCAGTGAATTCCTAGCGGGAGGGAACAATGAGCAGTTCTTC.

The J gene is TRBJ2-1, the V gene TRBV18, with 7 bases aligning to TRBD1. V lost 0 bases, J lost 2 bases, and 1 base stayed unmatched. The CDR3 is made up of 15 amino acids. Looked up from germline, CDR1 is KGHSH and CDR2 is LQKENI. CDR3: CASSPPGTAYNEQFF. The CDR3 DNA sequence: TGTGCCAGCTCACCACCGGGGACAGCCTACAATGAGCAGTTCTTC.

This clone is a singleton in its sample. The CDR3 protein is CASSYSRRNEQFF. CDR3 nucleotide sequence: TGTGCCAGCAGTTACTCGAGGCGGAATGAGCAGTTCTTC. V usage is TRBV6-5 and J usage is TRBJ2-1; D remains unclear. Germline V gene data show CDR1 as MNHEY and CDR2 as SVGAGI. Between the trimmed V and J ends, which lost 0 bases and 7 bases, there was a span of 7 bases. This CDR3 has 13 residues.

The rearrangement links TRBV10-3 to TRBJ1-5, with TRBD1 identical over 8 bases. Germline-derived CDR1 and CDR2 are ENHRY and SYGVKD. The CDR3 is made up of 12 amino acids. V dropped 8 bases and J dropped 5; count of bases not matched to a gene: 2. The CDR3 is CAIGTGHQPQHF. CDR3 nucleotide sequence: TGTGCCATCGGGACAGGTCATCAGCCCCAGCATTTT.

V usage is TRBV25-1 and J usage is TRBJ1-4; D remains unclear. Per the germline V gene, CDR1 is MGHDK and CDR2 is SYGVNS. V dropped 3 bases and J dropped 8 bases, with 16 bases sitting between them. CDR3 length: 15 residues. The CDR3 loop is CASSERVRQPEKLFF. CDR3 DNA sequence: TGTGCCAGCAGTGAGAGGGTTAGGCAGCCCGAAAAACTGTTTTTT. The full variable domain, its missing parts supplied by reference TRBV25-1 and TRBJ1-4, is EADIYQTPRYLVIGTGKKITLECSQTMGHDKMYWYQQDPGMELHLIHYSYGVNSTEKGDLSSESTVSRIRTEHFPLTLESARPSHTSQYLCASSERVRQPEKLFFGSGTQLSVL.

The chain recombines TRBV6-5 with TRBJ1-2; D possibly corresponds to TRBD1 (5 bases). The V end was cut by 6 bases, the J end by 2 bases, with 13 bases between. Looked up from germline, CDR1 is MNHEY and CDR2 is SVGAGI. The CDR3 consists of 14 residues. CDR3 DNA: TGTGCCAGCAGCTATGACAGAAGAAACTATGGCTACACCTTC. This codes for CASSYDRRNYGYTF.

A single count supports this clone. The chain uses TRBV6-5 and TRBJ1-2; 7 bases align to TRBD1. Per the germline V gene, CDR1 is MNHEY and CDR2 is SVGAGI. This CDR3 spans 14 amino acids. V was clipped by 5 bases and J by 5 bases; unmatched bases: 8. The CDR3 spells CASSTGTDLYGYTF. CDR3 DNA sequence: TGTGCCAGCAGTACCGGGACAGATTTATATGGCTACACCTTC.

The chain is built from TRBV2 and TRBJ1-6, with TRBD1 identical over 8 bases. V lost 7 bases to trimming and J lost 8 bases; unmatched junction nucleotides: 7. Germline lookup yields CDR1 SNHLY and CDR2 FYNNEI. This CDR3 spans 14 amino acids. CDR3 DNA sequence: TGTGCCAGCAACGTGGACAGGGTTGATTCACCCCTCCACTTT. This translates into CASNVDRVDSPLHF. The variable domain in full, completed from reference TRBV2 and TRBJ1-6, reads EPEVTQTPSHQVTQMGQEVILRCVPISNHLYFYWYRQILGQKVEFLVSFYNNEISEKSEIFDDQFSVERPDGSNFTLKIRSTKLEDSAMYFCASNVDRVDSPLHFGNGTRLTVT.

The V and J genes are TRBV6-1 and TRBJ1-5; possibly TRBD1 for D (5 bases). CDR1 is MNHNS, CDR2 SASEGT, per germline. This CDR3 is built from 15 residues. With 4 bases removed from V and 3 bases from J, the gap between germline ends came to 13 bases. This chain's CDR3 is CASSGYTGINQPQHF. CDR3 in DNA: TGTGCCAGCAGTGGGTATACAGGTATCAATCAGCCCCAGCATTTT.

This clone was detected once. The rearrangement joins TRBV6-1 to TRBJ2-7, with a weak D call TRBD1 (6 bases). Germline CDR1 reads MNHNS; CDR2 reads SASEGT. V lost 2 bases to trimming and J lost 5 bases, with 7 bases between them. The CDR3 length is 12 residues. Here the CDR3 DNA reads TGTGCCAGCAGTGAACAGGGGAACGAGCAGTACTTC. This translates into CASSEQGNEQYF.

This clone occurred once. The J gene is TRBJ2-1, the V gene TRBV19; TRBD2 matches 14 bases. Germline V gene lookup returns CDR1 LNHDA and CDR2 SQIVND (reference sequence). V gave up 7 bases and J gave up 10 bases; unmatched junction bases: 3. The length of the CDR3 is 13 residues. CDR3 amino acids: CASKGLAGGEQFF. The CDR3 coding sequence is TGTGCCAGTAAAGGACTAGCGGGAGGAGAGCAGTTCTTC.

This CDR3 reads CASRPQGNTEAFF. The CDR3, as DNA: TGTGCCAGCAGACCACAGGGGAACACTGAAGCTTTCTTT. The chain employs TRBV2 and TRBJ1-1; D possibly corresponds to TRBD1 (6 bases). There are 13 residues in the CDR3. Deletions cut 6 bases from V and 1 base from J, with 9 bases between. The germline V gene encodes CDR1 SNHLY and CDR2 FYNNEI.

The chain recombines TRBV6-5 with TRBJ1-3, with 8 bases identical to TRBD1. The CDR3 contains 15 residues. Germline CDR1 is MNHEY and CDR2 is SVGAGI. Losses at the gene ends were 7 bases for V and 2 bases for J; bases not matched to a gene: 7. Here the CDR3 reads CASMPGGEPGNTIYF. CDR3 DNA: TGTGCCAGCATGCCAGGGGGCGAACCTGGAAACACCATATATTTT.

The chain is built from TRBV9 and TRBJ2-1; 9 nucleotides line up with TRBD2. Germline CDR1 is SGDLS and CDR2 is YYNGEE. The CDR3 has 18 residues. Trimming cost V 3 bases and J 3 bases; bases outside gene matches: 13. CDR3 loop: CASSDSVASGIHYNEQFF. In DNA, the CDR3 is TGTGCCAGCAGCGACTCAGTGGCTAGCGGGATTCACTACAATGAGCAGTTCTTC.

The chain carries TRBV7-6 and TRBJ2-3; D remains unclear. Germline V lookup: CDR1 SGHVS, CDR2 FNYEAQ. Trimming removed 0 bases from V and 0 bases from J, with 4 bases in between. The CDR3 runs to 14 residues. The CDR3 sequence is CASSLAASTDTQYF. The CDR3, as DNA: TGTGCCAGCAGCTTAGCGGCTAGCACAGATACGCAGTATTTT.

This rearrangement joins TRBV28 to TRBJ1-1; possibly TRBD1 for D (6 bases). Trimming left V 6 bases short and J 6 bases short, with 17 bases between. This CDR3 comprises 14 residues. Germline V gene lookup returns CDR1 MDHEN and CDR2 SYDVKM. The CDR3 nucleotides read TGTGCCAGCAGGGGGTACAGGGAAGGGGCTGAAGCTTTCTTT. This translates into CASRGYREGAEAFF.

The CDR3 DNA reads TGTGCCAGCAGCCAGGGAGTAGCAAAGACTGAAGCTTTCTTT. Its protein is CASSQGVAKTEAFF. The V call is TRBV4-2, the J call TRBJ1-1; D unresolved. V was trimmed by 3 bases and J by 5 bases, leaving 13 bases between them. CDR1 and CDR2 (germline): LGHNA, YNFKEQ. The CDR3 contains 14 residues.

V is TRBV29-1 and J is TRBJ2-7, with D tentatively TRBD2 (5 bases). Germline V gives CDR1 SQVTM, CDR2 ANQGSEA. CDR3 length equals 12 residues. Trimming left V 6 bases short and J 2 bases short, with 11 bases between. For the CDR3, the DNA is TGCAGCGTGTTCAGCGGTGCCTACGAGCAGTACTTC. Protein product: CSVFSGAYEQYF.

J is TRBJ1-5 and V is TRBV4-1, with 7 bases identical to TRBD1. The junction had 11 bases not matched to a gene; V was cut back by 1 base and J by 2 bases. This CDR3 is built from 18 residues. Germline CDR1 and CDR2: MGHRA and YSYEKL. CDR3 residues: CASSQVGRVGGGNQPQHF. The CDR3 DNA reads TGCGCCAGCAGCCAAGTGGGAAGAGTAGGGGGCGGCAATCAGCCCCAGCATTTT.

This sequence joins TRBV7-9 and TRBJ2-7; D might be TRBD2 (5 bases). The CDR3 contains 14 residues. The germline gives CDR1 SEHNR, CDR2 FQNEAQ (reference sequence). V was trimmed by 5 bases and J by 0 bases, leaving 11 bases between them. The CDR3 reads CASSPRTGSYEQYF. For the CDR3, the DNA is TGTGCCAGCAGCCCAAGGACTGGCTCCTACGAGCAGTACTTC.

The chain recombines TRBV2 with TRBJ2-2; TRBD2 aligns across 7 bases. V lost 6 bases and J lost 5; bases outside the gene matches: 0. Germline CDR1 SNHLY, CDR2 FYNNEI. The CDR3 is 12 amino acids. The CDR3 here is CASRGGTGELFF. Written as DNA, the CDR3 is TGTGCCAGCAGGGGGGGGACCGGGGAGCTGTTTTTT.

The chain couples TRBV28 to TRBJ1-2; D is unresolved. The germline CDR1 and CDR2 sequences are MDHEN and SYDVKM. The CDR3 extends over 14 amino acids. Trimming cost V 2 bases and J 1 base, with 8 bases left between them. The CDR3 bases are TGTGCCAGCAGTTTAAATAGCCTTAACTATGGCTACACCTTC. It specifies CASSLNSLNYGYTF.

In DNA form, the CDR3 reads TGTGCCAGCTCACCGAATCTTGGTGGCGGAAAACTGTTTTTT. It specifies CASSPNLGGGKLFF. The chain combines TRBV18 with TRBJ1-4; D remains ambiguous. V was cut by 3 bases and J by 10 bases, with 15 bases left in between. Germline V gene data show CDR1 as KGHSH and CDR2 as LQKENI. The CDR3 runs to 14 residues.